This entry concerns a single TCR beta chain. The survey-level immunoSEQ assay was used. Assay used: immunoSEQ multiplex PCR; TCRdb lists only in-frame clones, some missing. Seen here are 20,000 to 25,000 clones, around 72% observed once, and the top ten hold nearly 0.65%. Losses at the gene ends were 4 bases for V and 6 bases for J; bases not matched to a gene: 11. From germline, CDR1 is SGHDT and CDR2 YYEEEE. This CDR3 contains 15 residues. The source of the sample is a study of STAT5B mutations in CD4+ large granular lymphocyte leukemia. Sequenced material: CD4+ T cells from blood buffy coats. This TCR derives from a human donor in good health. The V call is TRBV5-6, the J call TRBJ2-3; 7 bases are a match to TRBD1. CDR3 amino acids: CASSLERGLMDTQYF. In nucleotides, the CDR3 is TGTGCCAGCAGCCTTGAGAGGGGGCTAATGGATACGCAGTATTTT.